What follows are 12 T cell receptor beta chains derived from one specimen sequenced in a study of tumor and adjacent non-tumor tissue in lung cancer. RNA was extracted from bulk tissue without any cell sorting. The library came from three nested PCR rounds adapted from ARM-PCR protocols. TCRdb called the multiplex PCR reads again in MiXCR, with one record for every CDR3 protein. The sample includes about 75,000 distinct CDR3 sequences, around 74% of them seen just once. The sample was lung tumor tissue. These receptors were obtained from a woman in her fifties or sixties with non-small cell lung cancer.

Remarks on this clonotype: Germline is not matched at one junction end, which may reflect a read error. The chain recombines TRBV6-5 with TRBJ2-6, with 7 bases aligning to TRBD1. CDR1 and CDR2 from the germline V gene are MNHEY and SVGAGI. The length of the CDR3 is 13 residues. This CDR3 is CANRATGANVLTF. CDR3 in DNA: TGTGCCAACAGGGCAACAGGGGCCAACGTCCTGACATTC.

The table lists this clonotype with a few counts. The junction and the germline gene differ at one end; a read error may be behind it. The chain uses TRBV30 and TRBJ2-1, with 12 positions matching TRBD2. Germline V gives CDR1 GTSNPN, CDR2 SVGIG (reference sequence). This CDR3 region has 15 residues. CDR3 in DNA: TGTGTCTGGAGTCCTAGCGGGAGGGACTACAATGAGCAGTTCTTC. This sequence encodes CVWSPSGRDYNEQFF.

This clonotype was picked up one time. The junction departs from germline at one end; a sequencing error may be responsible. The CDR3 protein is CTSSLRGGQYAQFF. The CDR3 DNA reads TGTACCAGCAGCTTAAGAGGGGGCCAGTATGCGCAGTTCTTC. The rearrangement uses TRBV11-1 and TRBJ2-1, with 7 positions matching TRBD1. Looked up from germline, CDR1 is SGHAT and CDR2 is FQDESV (reference sequence). The CDR3 runs to 14 residues. The full variable domain, completed using reference TRBV11-1 and TRBJ2-1, is EAEVAQSPRYKITEKSQAVAFWCDPISGHATLYWYRQILGQGPELLVQFQDESVVDDSQLPKDRFSAERLKGVDSTLKIQPAELGDSAMYLCTSSLRGGQYAQFFGPGTRLTVL.

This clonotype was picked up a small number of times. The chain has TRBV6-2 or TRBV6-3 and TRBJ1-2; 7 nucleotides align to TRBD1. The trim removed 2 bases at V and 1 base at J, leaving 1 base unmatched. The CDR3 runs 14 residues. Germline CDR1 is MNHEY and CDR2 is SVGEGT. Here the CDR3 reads CASSYGTVNYGYTF. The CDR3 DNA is TGTGCCAGCAGTTACGGGACAGTTAACTATGGCTACACCTTC.

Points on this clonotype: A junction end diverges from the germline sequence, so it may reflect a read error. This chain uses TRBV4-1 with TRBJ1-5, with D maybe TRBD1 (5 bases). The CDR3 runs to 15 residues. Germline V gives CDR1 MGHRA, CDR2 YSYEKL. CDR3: CASSQGLGFNQSQHF. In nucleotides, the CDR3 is TGCGCCAGCAGCCAGGGACTGGGCTTCAATCAGTCCCAGCATTTT.

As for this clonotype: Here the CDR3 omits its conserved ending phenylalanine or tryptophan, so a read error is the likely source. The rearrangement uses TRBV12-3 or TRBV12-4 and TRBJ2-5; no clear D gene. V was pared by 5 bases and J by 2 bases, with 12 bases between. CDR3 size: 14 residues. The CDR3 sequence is CASSVRRQQETQYS. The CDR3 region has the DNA TGTGCCAGCAGTGTGCGGCGGCAGCAAGAGACCCAGTACTCC.

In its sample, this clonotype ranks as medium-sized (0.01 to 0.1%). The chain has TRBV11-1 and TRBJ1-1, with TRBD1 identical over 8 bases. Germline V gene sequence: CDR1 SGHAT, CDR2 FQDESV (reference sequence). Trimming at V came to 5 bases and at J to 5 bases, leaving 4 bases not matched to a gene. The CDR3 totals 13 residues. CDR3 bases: TGTGCCAGCAGCATACAGGGGGATACTGAAGCTTTCTTT. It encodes CASSIQGDTEAFF.

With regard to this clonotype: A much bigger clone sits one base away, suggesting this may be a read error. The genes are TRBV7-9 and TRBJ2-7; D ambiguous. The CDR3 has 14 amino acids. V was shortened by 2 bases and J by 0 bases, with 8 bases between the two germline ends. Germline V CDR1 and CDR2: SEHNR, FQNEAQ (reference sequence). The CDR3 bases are TGTGCCAGCAGCTTAACTCTCAGCTCCTACGAGCAGTACTTC. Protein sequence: CASSLTLSSYEQYF.

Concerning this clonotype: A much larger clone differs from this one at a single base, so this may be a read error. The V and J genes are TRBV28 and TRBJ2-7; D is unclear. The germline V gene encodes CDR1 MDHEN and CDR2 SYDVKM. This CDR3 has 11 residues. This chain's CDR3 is CASGPYYQQYF. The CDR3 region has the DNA TGTGCCAGCGGGCCCTACTACCAGCAGTACTTC.

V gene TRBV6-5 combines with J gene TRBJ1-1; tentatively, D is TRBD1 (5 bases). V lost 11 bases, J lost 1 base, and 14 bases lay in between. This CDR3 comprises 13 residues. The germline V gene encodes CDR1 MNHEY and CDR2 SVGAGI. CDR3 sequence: CAAQSGTNTEAFF. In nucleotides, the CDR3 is TGTGCCGCGCAGAGTGGGACGAACACTGAAGCTTTCTTT.

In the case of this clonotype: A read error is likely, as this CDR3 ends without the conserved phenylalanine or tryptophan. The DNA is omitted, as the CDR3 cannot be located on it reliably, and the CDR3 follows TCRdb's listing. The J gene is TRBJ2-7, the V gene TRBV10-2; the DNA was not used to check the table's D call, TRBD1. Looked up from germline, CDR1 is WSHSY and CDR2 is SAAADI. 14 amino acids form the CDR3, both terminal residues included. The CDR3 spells CATRDTHSSYEKYL.

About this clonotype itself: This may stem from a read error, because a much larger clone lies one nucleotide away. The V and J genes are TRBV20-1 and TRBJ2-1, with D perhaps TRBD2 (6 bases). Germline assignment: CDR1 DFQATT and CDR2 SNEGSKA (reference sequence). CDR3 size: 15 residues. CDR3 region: CSASPPGLSYNEQLF. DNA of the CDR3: TGCAGTGCTAGCCCCCCGGGACTCAGCTACAATGAGCAGTTATTC.